The next 10 T cell receptor beta chains were all read from a single sample in a study of cytomegalovirus exposure and HLA in healthy donors. Primers included in the PCR were 60 Vbeta and 13 Jbeta primers. The protocol was immunoSEQ multiplex PCR, while the TCRdb copy is restricted to in-frame clones and leaves out a portion. The sample contains about 130,000 clones, about 79% of which appear only once. The sequenced sample consisted of PBMCs. These receptors were taken from a woman in her fifties or sixties in good health and CMV-seronegative.

This clone has just a few counts. The chain recombines TRBV5-4 with TRBJ2-2, with 7 bases that match TRBD2. The CDR3 has 16 residues. Germline CDR1 and CDR2: SGHNT and YYREEE (reference sequence). Losses at the gene ends were 1 base for V and 6 bases for J; bases not matched to a gene: 9. CDR3 sequence: CASSLQAGRGPGELFF. As DNA, the CDR3 is TGTGCCAGCAGCTTGCAGGCGGGGAGGGGACCCGGGGAGCTGTTTTTT.

The chain carries TRBV6-1 and TRBJ1-2; 7 nucleotides agree with TRBD1. The CDR3 is 14 residues long. In germline, CDR1 is MNHNS, CDR2 SASEGT. Germline trimming cut 5 bases from V and 8 bases from J; bases unmatched to any gene: 11. CDR3 sequence reads: CASSSDRTWGGYTF. In nucleotides, the CDR3 is TGTGCCAGCAGTTCGGACAGGACCTGGGGAGGCTACACCTTC.

This chain uses TRBV4-1 with TRBJ1-5, with D perhaps matching TRBD1 (5 bases). The CDR3 runs 14 residues. Germline loops: CDR1 MGHRA, CDR2 YSYEKL. V gave up 1 base and J gave up 3 bases, with 7 bases separating them. The CDR3 region is CASSQVGDNQPQHF. The CDR3 nucleotides read TGCGCCAGCAGCCAAGTAGGGGACAATCAGCCCCAGCATTTT.

This chain joins TRBV27 and TRBJ2-1; D might be TRBD2 (6 bases). In germline, CDR1 is MNHEY, CDR2 SMNVEV (reference sequence). The CDR3 has 14 amino acids. Trimming stripped 3 bases from V and 10 bases from J, with 16 bases between. Written as DNA, the CDR3 is TGTGCCAGCAGTTTCGGGGGTGGTGTCGGAGAGCAGTTCTTC. Its protein product is CASSFGGGVGEQFF.

The chain carries TRBV11-1 and TRBJ2-7; 10 nucleotides agree with TRBD1. V was pared by 1 base and J by 6 bases, with 6 bases of the junction left unmatched. This CDR3 comprises 15 residues. CDR1 SGHAT and CDR2 FQDESV come from the germline V gene (reference sequence). The CDR3 DNA is TGTGCCAGCAGCTTAGTTGGGACAGGGGAGAGCGAGCAGTACTTC. Residues: CASSLVGTGESEQYF. The variable domain in full, with the rest retrieved from reference TRBV11-1 and TRBJ2-7, is EAEVAQSPRYKITEKSQAVAFWCDPISGHATLYWYRQILGQGPELLVQFQDESVVDDSQLPKDRFSAERLKGVDSTLKIQPAELGDSAMYLCASSLVGTGESEQYFGPGTRLTVT.

The J gene is TRBJ2-5, the V gene TRBV30; 13 bases align to TRBD2. The CDR3 spans 14 residues. Germline assignment: CDR1 GTSNPN and CDR2 SVGIG (reference sequence). V shed 8 bases, J shed 2 bases, and the junction held 5 bases outside the gene matches. Here the CDR3 DNA reads TGTGCCACAAGGACTAGCGGGAGTCAAGAGACCCAGTACTTC. It is translated as CATRTSGSQETQYF.

This chain connects TRBV28 to TRBJ2-7; a possible D gene is TRBD2 (5 bases). V was clipped by 3 bases and J by 2 bases, with 8 bases between them. The CDR3 spans 13 residues. Germline V CDR1 and CDR2: MDHEN, SYDVKM. CDR3 in DNA: TGTGCCAGCAGTTTGAGCGGTGCCTACGAGCAGTACTTC. It specifies CASSLSGAYEQYF.

The chain recombines TRBV27 with TRBJ2-7, with 8 positions matching TRBD2. The CDR3 has 16 residues. The germline V gene has CDR1 MNHEY and CDR2 SMNVEV (reference sequence). The V and J ends lost 0 bases and 0 bases, in that order; junction bases with no gene match: 4. The CDR3 sequence: CASSLSPSGRSYEQYF. The CDR3, as DNA: TGTGCCAGCAGTTTATCCCCTAGCGGGCGCTCCTACGAGCAGTACTTC.

This clone has a handful of counts. The chain combines TRBV19 with TRBJ1-5; tentatively, D is TRBD1 (6 bases). V was shortened by 7 bases and J by 6 bases, with 13 bases between the two germline ends. Germline CDR1 is LNHDA and CDR2 is SQIVND (reference sequence). The CDR3 has 13 amino acids. CDR3 DNA sequence: TGTGCCAGTACGGACAGTTCGATTCAGCCCCAGCATTTT. Its translation is CASTDSSIQPQHF.

This clone was recorded a few times. The gene calls are TRBV4-2 and TRBJ2-3; D gene unclear. Germline assignment: CDR1 LGHNA and CDR2 YNFKEQ. Trimming left V 1 base short and J 4 bases short, with 12 bases between. The CDR3 spans 15 residues. The CDR3: CASSQAGRLPDTQYF. The CDR3 region has the DNA TGTGCCAGCAGCCAAGCGGGTCGCCTTCCAGATACGCAGTATTTT.